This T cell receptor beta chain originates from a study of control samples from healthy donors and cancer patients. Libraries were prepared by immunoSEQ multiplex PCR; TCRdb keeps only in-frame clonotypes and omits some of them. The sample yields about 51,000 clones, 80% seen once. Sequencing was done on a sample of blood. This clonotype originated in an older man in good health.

The CDR3 protein is CASSRTGGLNEQYF. The CDR3 bases are TGTGCCAGCAGCCGGACAGGGGGCCTCAACGAGCAGTACTTC. The chain links TRBV3-1 (or the pseudogene TRBV3-2) to TRBJ2-7, with 11 bases lining up with TRBD1. The CDR3 loop spans 14 amino acids. The trim removed 4 bases at V and 5 bases at J, leaving 4 bases unmatched. The germline CDR1 and CDR2 sequences are LGHDT and YNNKEL (reference sequence).